The 10 T cell receptor beta chains given below trace back to one sample, sequenced in a study of cytomegalovirus exposure and HLA in healthy donors. The PCR ran on 60 Vbeta and 13 Jbeta primers. This table comes from immunoSEQ multiplex PCR, and its TCRdb copy is limited to in-frame clones, with some not included. The sample lists more than 150,000 clones, 65% to 85% occurring once. The material sequenced was PBMCs. Source of these receptors: a girl aged 5 to 17 in good health and CMV-seropositive.

V is TRBV29-1 and J is TRBJ1-4; 10 bases agree with TRBD1. Germline loops: CDR1 SQVTM, CDR2 ANQGSEA. The CDR3 is made up of 13 amino acids. V gave up 6 bases and J gave up 8 bases; unmatched junction bases: 6. Here the CDR3 reads CSVGTGAGEKLFF. The DNA for the CDR3 is TGCAGCGTCGGGACAGGGGCAGGCGAAAAACTGTTTTTT.

The chain has TRBV15 and TRBJ1-1; D is ambiguous. In germline, CDR1 is LNHNV, CDR2 YYDKDF (reference sequence). V lost 1 base, J lost 0 bases, and 6 bases lay in between. The CDR3 runs 14 residues. CDR3 in amino acids: CATSRGGMNTEAFF. The CDR3 DNA reads TGTGCCACCAGCAGAGGCGGGATGAACACTGAAGCTTTCTTT.

This clone came up a few times. The chain employs TRBV28 and TRBJ1-2; maybe TRBD1 (5 bases). Germline-derived CDR1 and CDR2 are MDHEN and SYDVKM. The CDR3 contains 13 residues. V lost 3 bases and J lost 6, with 11 bases in between. The CDR3, as DNA: TGTGCCAGCAGTTTCCAGGGTCGGGATGGCTACACCTTC. It yields the protein CASSFQGRDGYTF.

This chain links TRBV4-3 with TRBJ1-3; no clear D gene. The V end was cut by 3 bases, the J end by 2 bases, with 14 bases between. The CDR3 runs 16 residues. Germline CDR1 and CDR2: LGHNA and YSLEER. The CDR3 DNA is TGCGCCAGCAGCCATGACGAAGTGGGAGCTGGAAACACCATATATTTT. It is translated as CASSHDEVGAGNTIYF.

V is TRBV5-6 and J is TRBJ2-2; D is possibly TRBD1 (5 bases). The germline gives CDR1 SGHDT, CDR2 YYEEEE. Trimming removed 2 bases at V and 0 bases at J, with 11 bases between. This CDR3 spans 16 amino acids. In DNA, the CDR3 is TGTGCCAGCAGCTTCTTTGGCAGGGCGAACACCGGGGAGCTGTTTTTT. This sequence encodes CASSFFGRANTGELFF. Full variable domain (outside the CDR3, taken from reference TRBV5-6 and TRBJ2-2): DAGVTQSPTHLIKTRGQQVTLRCSPKSGHDTVSWYQQALGQGPQFIFQYYEEEERQRGNFPDRFSGHQFPNYSSELNVNALLLGDSALYLCASSFFGRANTGELFFGEGSRLTVL.

This chain connects TRBV6-5 to TRBJ1-2; the D gene is possibly TRBD1 (6 bases). Germline V gene sequence: CDR1 MNHEY, CDR2 SVGAGI. The length of the CDR3 is 12 residues. V lost 2 bases, J lost 6 bases, and 7 bases lay in between. The CDR3 DNA follows: TGTGCCAGCAGTTACGAGGGGGATGGCTACACCTTC. The encoded protein is CASSYEGDGYTF.

This chain joins TRBV19 and TRBJ2-7, with D perhaps matching TRBD1 (6 bases). The V gene lost 6 bases and the J gene lost 0 bases, with 12 bases spanning the gap. The CDR3 length is 14 residues. Germline values: CDR1 LNHDA, CDR2 SQIVND (reference sequence). The CDR3 DNA sequence: TGTGCCAGTAGCAAAACAGGGACCTCCTACGAGCAGTACTTC. Encoded protein: CASSKTGTSYEQYF.

Notes on this clone: An end of the junction does not agree with germline; a read error may underlie this. The chain combines TRBV25-1 with TRBJ1-2, with a tentative D call TRBD1 (5 bases). This CDR3 has 16 amino acids. Germline CDR1 and CDR2: MGHDK and SYGVNS. The CDR3 loop reads CASSQLSAGTFYGYPF. In DNA, the CDR3 is TGTGCCAGCAGTCAGTTATCAGCCGGGACTTTCTATGGCTACCCCTTC.

The sample holds one count of this clone. This chain uses TRBV19 with TRBJ2-7; TRBD1 is a possible D gene (6 bases). In germline, CDR1 is LNHDA, CDR2 SQIVND (reference sequence). V was clipped by 6 bases and J by 9 bases, with 21 bases between them. This CDR3 is built from 14 residues. The CDR3 loop reads CASRPGHGPLGQYF. The DNA for the CDR3 is TGTGCCAGTAGACCGGGACATGGCCCTCTGGGGCAGTACTTC.

The rearrangement uses TRBV5-5 and TRBJ2-7; 7 nucleotides agree with TRBD2. Trimming took 4 bases from V and 2 from J; bases not matched to a gene: 6. The V gene's germline CDR1 is SGHKS and CDR2 YYEKEE (reference sequence). This CDR3 is built from 14 residues. The CDR3 bases are TGTGCCAGCAGCGGGGGGAGCGGGGCCTACGAGCAGTACTTC. It translates to CASSGGSGAYEQYF.